The clone carrying this T cell receptor beta chain was seen once. The trim removed 9 bases at V and 5 bases at J, leaving 5 bases unmatched. The CDR3 is made up of 12 amino acids. CDR1 and CDR2 (germline): SNHLY, FYNNEI. The data stem from a study of blood T cell repertoires in COVID-19. Study context: The United States, Italy and Spain supplied acute and convalescent COVID-19 samples.

The assay was immunoSEQ multiplex PCR, and TCRdb's table has in-frame clones only and misses some. The sample consists of over 250,000 clones, around 92% of them appearing once. Cohorts were assigned according to the clinical history that participants reported. The clonotype originates from a woman in her fifties or sixties who had recovered from COVID-19. The J gene is TRBJ2-5, the V gene TRBV2, with 8 bases fitting TRBD1. Sequenced material: PBMCs or T cells enriched from blood (not recorded which). The CDR3 sequence is CARRTGRETQYF. In DNA form, the CDR3 reads TGTGCCAGGCGGACAGGGCGGGAGACCCAGTACTTC.